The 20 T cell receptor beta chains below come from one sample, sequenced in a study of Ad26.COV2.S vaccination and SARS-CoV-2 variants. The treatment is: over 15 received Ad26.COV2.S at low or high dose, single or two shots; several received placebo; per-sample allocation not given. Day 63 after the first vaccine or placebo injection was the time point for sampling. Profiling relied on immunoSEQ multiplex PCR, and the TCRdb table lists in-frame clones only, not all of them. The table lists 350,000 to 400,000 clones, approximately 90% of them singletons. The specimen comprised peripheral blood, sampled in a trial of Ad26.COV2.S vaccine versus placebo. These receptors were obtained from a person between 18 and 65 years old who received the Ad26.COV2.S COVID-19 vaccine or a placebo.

The CDR3 region has the DNA TGTGCCAGCAGCCGAATACTAGCGGGAGTGGGCACAGATACGCAGTATTTT. This translates into CASSRILAGVGTDTQYF. V usage is TRBV13 and J usage is TRBJ2-3; 11 positions agree with TRBD2. The germline gives CDR1 PRHDT, CDR2 FYEKMQ (reference sequence). Trimming took 5 bases from V and 1 from J; bases not matched to a gene: 8. The CDR3 covers 17 residues.

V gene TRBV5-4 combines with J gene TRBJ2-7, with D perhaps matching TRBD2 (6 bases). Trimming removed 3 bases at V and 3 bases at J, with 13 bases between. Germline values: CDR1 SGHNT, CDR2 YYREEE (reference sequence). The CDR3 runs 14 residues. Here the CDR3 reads CASSSTRDFYEQYF. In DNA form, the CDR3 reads TGTGCCAGCAGCTCGACACGGGACTTCTACGAGCAGTACTTC.

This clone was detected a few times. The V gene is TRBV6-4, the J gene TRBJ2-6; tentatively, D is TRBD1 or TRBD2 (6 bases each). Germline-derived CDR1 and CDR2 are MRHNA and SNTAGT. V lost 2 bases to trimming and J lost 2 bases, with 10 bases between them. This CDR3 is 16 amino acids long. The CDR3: CASSDKGGTGANVLTF. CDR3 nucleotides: TGTGCCAGCAGTGACAAAGGGGGGACTGGGGCCAACGTCCTGACTTTC.

This CDR3 reads CASSPRVAKNIQYF. The CDR3 DNA is TGTGCCAGCTCACCCAGGGTGGCCAAAAACATTCAGTACTTC. This rearrangement joins TRBV18 to TRBJ2-4; D possibly corresponds to TRBD1 (5 bases). Germline assignment: CDR1 KGHSH and CDR2 LQKENI. Trimming stripped 3 bases from V and 1 base from J, with 7 bases between. The CDR3 loop spans 14 amino acids. Complete variable domain (other parts from reference TRBV18 and TRBJ2-4): NAGVMQNPRHLVRRRGQEARLRCSPMKGHSHVYWYRQLPEEGLKFMVYLQKENIIDESGMPKERFSAEFPKEGPSILRIQQVVRGDSAAYFCASSPRVAKNIQYFGAGTRLSVL.

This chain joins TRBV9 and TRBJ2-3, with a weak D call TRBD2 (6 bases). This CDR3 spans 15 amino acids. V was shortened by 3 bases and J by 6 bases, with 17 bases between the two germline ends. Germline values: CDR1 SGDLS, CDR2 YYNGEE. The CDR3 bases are TGTGCCAGCAGCGCCGGGCGCCCGGGACTTGATACGCAGTATTTT. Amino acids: CASSAGRPGLDTQYF.

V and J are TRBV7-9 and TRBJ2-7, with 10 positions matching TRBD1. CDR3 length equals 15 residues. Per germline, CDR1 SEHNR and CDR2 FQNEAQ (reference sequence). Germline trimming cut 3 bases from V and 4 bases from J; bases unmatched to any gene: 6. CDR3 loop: CASSFRDRGTYEQYF. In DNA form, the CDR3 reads TGTGCCAGCAGCTTCCGGGACAGGGGAACGTACGAGCAGTACTTC.

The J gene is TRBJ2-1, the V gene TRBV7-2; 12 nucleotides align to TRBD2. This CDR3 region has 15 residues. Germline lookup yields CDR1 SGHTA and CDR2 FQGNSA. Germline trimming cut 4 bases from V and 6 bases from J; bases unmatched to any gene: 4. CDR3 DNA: TGTGCCAGCAGCTCCCTAGCGGGAGGGTTCAATGAGCAGTTCTTC. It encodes CASSSLAGGFNEQFF.

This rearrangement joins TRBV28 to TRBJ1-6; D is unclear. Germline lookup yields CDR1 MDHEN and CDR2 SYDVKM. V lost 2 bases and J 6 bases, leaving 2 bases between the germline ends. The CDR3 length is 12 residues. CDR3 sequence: CASSLINSPLHF. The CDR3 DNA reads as TGTGCCAGCAGTTTAATTAATTCACCCCTCCACTTT. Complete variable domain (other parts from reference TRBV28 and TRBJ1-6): DVKVTQSSRYLVKRTGEKVFLECVQDMDHENMFWYRQDPGLGLRLIYFSYDVKMKEKGDIPEGYSVSREKKERFSLILESASTNQTSMYLCASSLINSPLHFGNGTRLTVT.

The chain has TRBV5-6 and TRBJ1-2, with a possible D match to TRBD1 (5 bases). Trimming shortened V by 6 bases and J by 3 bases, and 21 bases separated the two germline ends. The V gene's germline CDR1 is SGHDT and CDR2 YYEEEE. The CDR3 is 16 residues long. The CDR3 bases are TGTGCCAGCACCCCGGGCCGGGGGTTCGGATACTATGGCTACACCTTC. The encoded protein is CASTPGRGFGYYGYTF.

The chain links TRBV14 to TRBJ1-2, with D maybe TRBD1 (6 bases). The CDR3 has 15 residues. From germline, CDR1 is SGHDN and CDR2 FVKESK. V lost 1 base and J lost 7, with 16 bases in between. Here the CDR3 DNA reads TGTGCCAGCAGCCAAGCTCTCGGGACATTGGCTGGCTACACCTTC. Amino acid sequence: CASSQALGTLAGYTF.

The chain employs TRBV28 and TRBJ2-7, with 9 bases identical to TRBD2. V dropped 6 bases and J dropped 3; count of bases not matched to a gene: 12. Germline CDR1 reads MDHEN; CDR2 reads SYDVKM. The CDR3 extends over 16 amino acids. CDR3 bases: TGTGCCAGCAGGTTCCTCGGTAGCGGGGGAGGCTACGAGCAGTACTTC. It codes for CASRFLGSGGGYEQYF.

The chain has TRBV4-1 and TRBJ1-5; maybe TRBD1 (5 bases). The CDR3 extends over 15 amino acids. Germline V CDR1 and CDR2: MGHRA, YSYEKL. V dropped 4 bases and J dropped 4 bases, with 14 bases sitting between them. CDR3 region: CASSPGGGLNQPQHF. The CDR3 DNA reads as TGCGCCAGCAGCCCAGGCGGGGGACTTAATCAGCCCCAGCATTTT.

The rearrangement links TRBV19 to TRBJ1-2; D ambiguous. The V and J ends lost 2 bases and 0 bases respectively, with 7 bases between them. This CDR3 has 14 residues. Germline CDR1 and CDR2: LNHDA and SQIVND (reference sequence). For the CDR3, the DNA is TGTGCCAGTAGTATAAGAGCTACTAACTATGGCTACACCTTC. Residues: CASSIRATNYGYTF.

DNA for the CDR3: TGCGCCAGCAGTGAGGAAGGGGCACCCCCTTGGGAGCAGTACTTC. Its translation is CASSEEGAPPWEQYF. The J gene is TRBJ2-7, the V gene TRBV10-1; tentative D call: TRBD1 (5 bases). The length of the CDR3 is 15 residues. The germline V and J ends were trimmed by 2 bases and 7 bases, with 18 bases remaining between them. Germline V CDR1 and CDR2: WNHNN, SYGVQD (reference sequence).

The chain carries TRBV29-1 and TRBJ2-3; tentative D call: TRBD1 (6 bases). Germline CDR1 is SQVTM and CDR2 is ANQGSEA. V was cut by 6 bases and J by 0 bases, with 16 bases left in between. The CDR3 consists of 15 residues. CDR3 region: CSVLGDTGSTDTQYF. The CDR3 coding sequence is TGCAGCGTCCTGGGGGACACGGGGAGCACAGATACGCAGTATTTT.

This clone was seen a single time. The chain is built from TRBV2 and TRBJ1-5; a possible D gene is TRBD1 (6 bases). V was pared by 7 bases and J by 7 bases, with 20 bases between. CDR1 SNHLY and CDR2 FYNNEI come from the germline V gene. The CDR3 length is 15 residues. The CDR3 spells CASTGGRTRVQPQHF. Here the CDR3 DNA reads TGTGCCAGCACTGGGGGGCGGACGAGGGTCCAGCCCCAGCATTTT.

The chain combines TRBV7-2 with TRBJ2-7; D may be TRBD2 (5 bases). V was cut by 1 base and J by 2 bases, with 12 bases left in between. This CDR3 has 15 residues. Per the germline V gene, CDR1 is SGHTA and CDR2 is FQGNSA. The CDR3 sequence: CASSLGGGSPYEQYF. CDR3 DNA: TGTGCCAGCAGCTTAGGAGGTGGGAGCCCCTACGAGCAGTACTTC.

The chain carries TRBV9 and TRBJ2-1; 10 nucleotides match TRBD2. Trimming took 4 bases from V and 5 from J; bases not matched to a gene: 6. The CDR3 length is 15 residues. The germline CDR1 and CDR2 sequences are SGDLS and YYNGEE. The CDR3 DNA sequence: TGTGCCAGCAGCCCCTCTAGCGGGGGAAACAATGAGCAGTTCTTC. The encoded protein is CASSPSSGGNNEQFF.

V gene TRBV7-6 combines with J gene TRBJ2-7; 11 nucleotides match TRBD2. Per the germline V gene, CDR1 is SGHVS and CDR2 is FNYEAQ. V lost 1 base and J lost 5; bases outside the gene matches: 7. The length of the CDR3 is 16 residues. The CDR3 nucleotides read TGTGCCAGCAGCTTAGTGACTAGCGGGATTGGCGACGAGCAGTACTTC. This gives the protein CASSLVTSGIGDEQYF.

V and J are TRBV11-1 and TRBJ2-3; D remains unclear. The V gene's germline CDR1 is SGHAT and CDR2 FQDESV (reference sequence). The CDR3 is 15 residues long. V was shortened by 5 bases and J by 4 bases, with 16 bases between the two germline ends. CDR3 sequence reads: CASSPPRVVSDTQYF. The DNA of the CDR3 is TGTGCCAGCAGCCCCCCCCGGGTAGTTTCAGATACGCAGTATTTT.